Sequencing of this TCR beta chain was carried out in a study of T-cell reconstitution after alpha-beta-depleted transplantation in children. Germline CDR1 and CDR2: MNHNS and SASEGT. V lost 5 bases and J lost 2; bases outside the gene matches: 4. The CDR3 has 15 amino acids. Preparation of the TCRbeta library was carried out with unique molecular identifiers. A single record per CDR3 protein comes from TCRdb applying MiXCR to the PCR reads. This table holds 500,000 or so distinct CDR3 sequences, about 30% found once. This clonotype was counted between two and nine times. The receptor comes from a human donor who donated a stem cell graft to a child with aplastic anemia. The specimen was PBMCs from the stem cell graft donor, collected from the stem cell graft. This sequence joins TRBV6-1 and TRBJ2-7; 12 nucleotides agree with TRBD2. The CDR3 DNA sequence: TGTGCCAGCAGTCGACTAGCGGGGGAGCCCTACGAGCAGTACTTC. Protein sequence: CASSRLAGEPYEQYF.